This TCR beta chain originates from a study of cytomegalovirus exposure and HLA in healthy donors. Germline V gene sequence: CDR1 WNHNN, CDR2 SYGVQD (reference sequence). The length of the CDR3 is 16 residues. Unmatched junction bases numbered 7, after V lost 1 base and J lost 4 bases. The PCR contained 60 Vbeta and 13 Jbeta primers. Only in-frame clones appear in the TCRdb table, and some are missing; sequencing was by immunoSEQ multiplex PCR. The table records approximately 140,000 clones, 70% to 85% of them present only once. The V gene is TRBV10-1, the J gene TRBJ2-3, with 8 nucleotides matching TRBD1. This TCR was sampled from a man aged 45-60 years in good health and CMV-seronegative. The specimen was PBMCs. Here the CDR3 reads CASSEYTTGAPDTQYF. CDR3 coding DNA: TGCGCCAGCAGTGAGTACACGACAGGGGCTCCAGATACGCAGTATTTT.